This note documents a single T cell receptor (beta chain) sequence. Its binding antigen is unknown. Base qualities were left out, and no much larger clone turns up one base away. This sample is part of a study of PD-L1 blockade in urothelial cancer (TCRdb year 2017). Regarding the research as a whole: Every patient began therapy around 2014 and was given atezolizumab 1,200 mg intravenously every 3 weeks. Durable clinical benefit meant progression-free survival longer than 6 months, and TCR features were also tested against progression-free and overall survival. In the same patients, whole exome sequencing and RNA sequencing of pretreatment tumors were performed in addition to TCR sequencing. Patients had an ECOG performance status of 0 or 1 and had received between 0 and 3 prior chemotherapy regimens. An exploratory multi-omic analysis was conducted of the somatic, immune and clinical correlates of response to PD-L1 blockade with atezolizumab in urothelial cancer. Blood samples gave median yields of approximately 130,000 T cells and some 84,000 unique TCRs, along with a median clonality of approximately 0.084. Pretreatment tumor samples and matched peripheral blood, collected serially before and after atezolizumab treatment, underwent TCR sequencing. About nine tenths of the roughly 30 patients were males with bladder-origin urothelial cancer, and about two thirds of the roughly 30 reported a prior smoking history. Blood samples were analyzed 3 weeks after the start of treatment (second dose) and 6 weeks after the start of treatment. Pretreatment blood TCR-seq was available for 27 to 30 patients, at least one posttreatment blood collection was obtained for 24 patients, and tumor TCR-seq was available for 24 patients. Durable clinical benefit was achieved by nine patients but not by the remaining 20. What the work shows at the level of the full study, not this receptor alone: Improved progression-free and overall survival was associated with having pretreatment peripheral blood TCR clonality below the median. Because of the small sample size (n of about 29) and the many exploratory analyses performed, the results are intended to be regarded as hypothesis-generating. Among patients with durable benefit, tumor-associated TCR clones showed greater expansion in peripheral blood 3 weeks after treatment started (n = 22, p = 0.022).

To estimate absolute template abundance from read counts, synthetic TCR analog templates were spiked into each PCR. TCRbeta CDR3 regions were amplified from genomic DNA with bias-controlled V and J gene primers using the immunoSEQ assay. Sequencing of rearranged TCRbeta segments was done at approximately 20X coverage. The authors' pipeline ran thus. Clustering was used to correct sequencing errors, and CDR3s were annotated against IMGT so that V, D and J genes could be assigned. Downstream analyses used only productive TCRbeta rearrangements, leaving out any out-of-frame or stop-codon sequences. To compute clonality, Shannon entropy was normalized by the log of the number of unique productive sequences and then subtracted from one. Fisher's exact test with Benjamini-Hochberg correction, using a cutoff of adjusted p below 0.01, was how clones that differed between time points or between blood and tumor were identified. TCRdb took this table from immuneACCESS and kept in-frame rearrangements with V and J called. Such tables lack part of the clones; where checked against another copy, unresolved V genes explain under half of the gap, and the rest is unexplained. V and J calls plus clone size are reproduced from that table; the DNA served to infer D and trimming. This sample has about 88,000 clones in its table, and over 90% of those were observed once. The ten biggest clones cover roughly a tenth of the sample.

From the germline V gene (reference sequence), CDR1 is LNHDA and CDR2 is SQIVND. The germline V and J ends show losses of 7 bases and 0 bases respectively, and no gene match explains 14 bases of the junction. From the cysteine up to the phenylalanine, the CDR3 has a length of 17 residues. Here the CDR3 DNA is all that survives: 51 bases in frame from base 1. A total of around 30 patients with locally advanced or metastatic urothelial carcinoma, treated at Memorial Sloan Kettering on a trial protocol, made up the cohort. Peripheral blood mononuclear cells were collected pretreatment and during treatment, at between 1 and 8 total time points per patient. The Qiagen DNeasy Blood extraction kit was used to purify genomic DNA from total PBMCs and tumor samples. Collected pretreatment and during treatment, PBMCs were isolated and stored as previously described.

In this chain, TRBV19 is recombined with TRBJ1-2, with 7 bases aligning to TRBD1. The TCR originated in a man aged 60 to 75 with urothelial cancer. The input for sequencing was PBMCs, taken around atezolizumab (anti-PD-L1) treatment. Here is the DNA: TGTGCCAGTAACAACGAGGGGGACAGTCAAGCTAACTATGGCTACACCTTC. It codes for CASNNEGDSQANYGYTF.